This T cell receptor (beta chain) is from a study of identical twins. This clonotype has more than one count but fewer than ten. Unique molecular identifiers were present on the cDNA, and a universal primer site came from template switching. MiXCR, run by TCRdb on the 5' RACE reads, gives a single entry per CDR3 protein. The sample consists of approximately 530,000 distinct CDR3 sequences, about a fifth of them appearing once. Trimming stripped 8 bases from V and 2 bases from J, with 18 bases between. The CDR3 consists of 16 residues. The germline V gene has CDR1 MNHEY and CDR2 SMNVEV (reference sequence). These sequences were also reported in another study, on yellow fever vaccine responses in identical twins. That investigation notes: Reportedly, twins' vaccine T cell responses looked partly convergent and partly personalized.

The clonotype originates from a woman aged 18-35 years in good health. The sequencing sample was made of CD4+ T cells sorted from blood. V usage is TRBV27 and J usage is TRBJ2-2; D possibly uses TRBD1 or TRBD2 (6 bases each). DNA of the CDR3: TGTGCCAGCGCCCCGAGGGGGACTGCTAACACCGGGGAGCTGTTTTTT. It specifies CASAPRGTANTGELFF.